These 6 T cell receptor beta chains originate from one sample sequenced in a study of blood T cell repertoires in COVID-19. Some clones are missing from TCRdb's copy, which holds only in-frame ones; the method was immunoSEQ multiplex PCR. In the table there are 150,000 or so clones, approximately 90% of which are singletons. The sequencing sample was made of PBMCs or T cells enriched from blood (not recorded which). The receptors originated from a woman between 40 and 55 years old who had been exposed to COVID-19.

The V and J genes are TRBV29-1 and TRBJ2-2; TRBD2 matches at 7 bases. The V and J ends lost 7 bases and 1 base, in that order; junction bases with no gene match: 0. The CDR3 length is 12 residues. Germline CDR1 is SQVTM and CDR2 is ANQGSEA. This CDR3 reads CSASGNTGELFF. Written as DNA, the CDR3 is TGCAGCGCTAGCGGGAACACCGGGGAGCTGTTTTTT.

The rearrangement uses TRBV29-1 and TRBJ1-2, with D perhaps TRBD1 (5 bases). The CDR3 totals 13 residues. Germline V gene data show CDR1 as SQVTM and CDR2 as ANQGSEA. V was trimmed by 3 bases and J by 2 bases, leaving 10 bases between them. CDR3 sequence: CSVDVTANYGYTF. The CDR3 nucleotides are TGCAGCGTTGATGTGACAGCGAACTATGGCTACACCTTC.

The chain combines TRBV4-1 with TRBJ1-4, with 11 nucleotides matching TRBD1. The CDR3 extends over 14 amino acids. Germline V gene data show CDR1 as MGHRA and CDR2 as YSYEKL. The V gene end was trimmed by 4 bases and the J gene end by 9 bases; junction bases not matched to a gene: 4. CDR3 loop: CASSPGQGGQKLFF. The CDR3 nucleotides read TGCGCCAGCAGCCCGGGACAGGGGGGACAAAAACTGTTTTTT.

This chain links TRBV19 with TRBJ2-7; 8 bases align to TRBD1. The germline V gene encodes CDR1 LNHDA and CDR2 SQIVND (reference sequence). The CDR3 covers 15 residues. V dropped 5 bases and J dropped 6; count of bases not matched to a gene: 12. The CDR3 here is CASSPLFGQGSEQYF. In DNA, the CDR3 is TGTGCCAGTAGTCCCCTTTTTGGACAGGGATCCGAGCAGTACTTC.

CDR3 nucleotides: TGTGCCAGCAGCCGACAGGGGGGGAGTAGGAGCAATCAGCCCCAGCATTTT. Its protein product is CASSRQGGSRSNQPQHF. The chain combines TRBV5-6 with TRBJ1-5, with 9 bases that match TRBD1. J gave up 1 base and V 4 bases, and 9 bases lay outside the gene matches. CDR1 is SGHDT and CDR2 is YYEEEE in the germline V gene. CDR3 size: 17 residues.

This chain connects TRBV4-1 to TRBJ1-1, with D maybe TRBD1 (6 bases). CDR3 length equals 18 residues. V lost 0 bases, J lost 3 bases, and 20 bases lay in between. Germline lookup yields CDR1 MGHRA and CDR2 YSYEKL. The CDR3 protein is CASSQDLPQGPRDTEAFF. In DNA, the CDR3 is TGCGCCAGCAGCCAAGATCTGCCCCAGGGGCCTCGGGACACTGAAGCTTTCTTT.